This T cell receptor beta chain was identified during a study of regulatory T cells in long-lasting Graves disease. Described time point: persistent/refractory GD, antithyroid drugs over 5 years with positive TRAb. From RNA extracted from PBMCs, the TCR library was made. This clonotype was observed at least ten times. The target antigen is unknown. Construction of the TCR beta libraries employed iRepertoire HTBI primers in conjunction with Arm-PCR of CDR3 regions. As handled by the study authors: Among the samples, 60 to 65 TRBV and 14 TRBJ segments were identified. MiXCR, run by TCRdb on the multiplex PCR reads, gives a single entry per CDR3 protein. The V and J calls here are based on TCRdb, not the publication. The sample holds hundreds of thousands of distinct CDR3 sequences; approximately 22% are singletons and the top ten take around 13%. Findings of the study overall: TCR diversity was lower in persistent Graves' patients (versus newly diagnosed ones). Comparison showed that persistent patients shared more public clonotypes (under 3,000) than new patients (roughly 1,000).

Germline V gene data show CDR1 as MDHEN and CDR2 as SYDVKM. The V end lost 7 bases, the J end lost 7 bases, and 19 bases lay between the germline ends. The CDR3 spans 14 residues. The receptor's source is a female donor with Graves disease. Here the sequenced sample was peripheral blood mononuclear cells (PBMCs), taken when the disease was refractory, from a patient treated with antithyroid drugs. The V call is TRBV28, the J call TRBJ1-1, with D possibly being TRBD1 (6 bases). CDR3 loop: CASTSTGLGGEAFF. The CDR3 DNA sequence: TGTGCCAGCACCTCTACAGGGTTGGGGGGTGAAGCTTTCTTT.